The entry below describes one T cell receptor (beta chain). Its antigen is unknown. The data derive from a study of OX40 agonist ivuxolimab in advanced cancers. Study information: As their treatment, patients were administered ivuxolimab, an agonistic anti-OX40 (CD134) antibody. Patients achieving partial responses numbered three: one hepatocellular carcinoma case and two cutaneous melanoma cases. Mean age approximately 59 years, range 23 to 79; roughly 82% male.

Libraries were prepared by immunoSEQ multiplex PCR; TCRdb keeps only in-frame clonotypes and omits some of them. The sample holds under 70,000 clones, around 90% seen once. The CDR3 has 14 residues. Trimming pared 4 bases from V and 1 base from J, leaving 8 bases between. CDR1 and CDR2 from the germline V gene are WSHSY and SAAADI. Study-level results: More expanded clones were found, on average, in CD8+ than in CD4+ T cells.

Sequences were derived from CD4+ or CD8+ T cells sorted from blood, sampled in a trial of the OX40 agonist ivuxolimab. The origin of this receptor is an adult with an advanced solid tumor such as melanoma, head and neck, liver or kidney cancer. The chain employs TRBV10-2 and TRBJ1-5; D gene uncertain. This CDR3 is CASSASTSNQPQHF. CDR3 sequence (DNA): TGCGCCAGCAGTGCCAGTACGAGCAATCAGCCCCAGCATTTT.